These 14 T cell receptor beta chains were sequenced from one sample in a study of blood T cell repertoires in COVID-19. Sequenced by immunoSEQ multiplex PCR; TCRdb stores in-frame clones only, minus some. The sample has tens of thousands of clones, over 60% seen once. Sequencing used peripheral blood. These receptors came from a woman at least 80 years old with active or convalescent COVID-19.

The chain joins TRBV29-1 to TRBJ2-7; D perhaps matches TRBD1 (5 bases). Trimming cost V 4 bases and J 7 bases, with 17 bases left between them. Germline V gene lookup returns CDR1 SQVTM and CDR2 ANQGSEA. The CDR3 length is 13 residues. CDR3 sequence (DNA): TGCAGCGTTGGATTCCCGGACATGGTGGAGCAGTACTTC. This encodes CSVGFPDMVEQYF.

The CDR3 reads CASSLVATDYNEQFF. CDR3 coding DNA: TGCGCCAGCAGCTTGGTCGCGACAGACTACAATGAGCAGTTCTTC. The chain combines TRBV5-1 with TRBJ2-1; TRBD1 is a possible D gene (5 bases). The CDR3 has 15 amino acids. V lost 0 bases and J 3 bases, leaving 10 bases between the germline ends. Germline V gene data show CDR1 as SGHRS and CDR2 as YFSETQ.

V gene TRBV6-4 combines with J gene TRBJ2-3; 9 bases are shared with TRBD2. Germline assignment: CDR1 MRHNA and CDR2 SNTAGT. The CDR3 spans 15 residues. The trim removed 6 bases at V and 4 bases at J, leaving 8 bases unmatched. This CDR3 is CASSRTSEGPDTQYF. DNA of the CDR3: TGTGCCAGCAGCAGGACTAGCGAGGGTCCAGATACGCAGTATTTT.

The CDR3 loop is CASSGEANQPQHF. The CDR3, as DNA: TGTGCCAGCAGCGGGGAAGCAAATCAGCCCCAGCATTTT. This sequence joins TRBV6-5 and TRBJ1-5, with D unclear. V lost 6 bases to trimming and J lost 4 bases, with 10 bases between them. The CDR3 is 13 amino acids. The germline V gene encodes CDR1 MNHEY and CDR2 SVGAGI.

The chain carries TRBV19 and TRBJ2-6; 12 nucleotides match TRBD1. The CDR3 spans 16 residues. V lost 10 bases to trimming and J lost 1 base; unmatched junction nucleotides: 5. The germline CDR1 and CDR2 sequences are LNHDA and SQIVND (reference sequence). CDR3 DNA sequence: TGTGCCACCCGGGACAGGGGGCAATCTGGGGCCAACGTCCTGACTTTC. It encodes CATRDRGQSGANVLTF. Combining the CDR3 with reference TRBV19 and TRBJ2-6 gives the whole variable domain DGGITQSPKYLFRKEGQNVTLSCEQNLNHDAMYWYRQDPGQGLRLIYYSQIVNDFQKGDIAEGYSVSREKKESFPLTVTSAQKNPTAFYLCATRDRGQSGANVLTFGAGSRLTVL.

CDR3 protein: CASTPPSGGYQETQYF. The CDR3 region has the DNA TGTGCCAGCACCCCGCCTAGCGGGGGGTATCAAGAGACCCAGTACTTC. The rearrangement links TRBV7-2 to TRBJ2-5; 11 bases match TRBD2. Per germline, CDR1 SGHTA and CDR2 FQGNSA. V trimming: 7 bases; J trimming: 2 bases; junction bases outside the gene matches: 9. CDR3 length: 16 amino acids.

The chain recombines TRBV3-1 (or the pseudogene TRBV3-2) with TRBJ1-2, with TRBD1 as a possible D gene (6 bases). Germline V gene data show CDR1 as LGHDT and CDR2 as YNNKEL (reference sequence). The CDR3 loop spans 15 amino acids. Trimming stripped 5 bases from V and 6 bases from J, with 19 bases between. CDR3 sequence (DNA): TGTGCCAGCAGCTTTCTAGAGGGGGGGCAACATGGCTACACCTTC. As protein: CASSFLEGGQHGYTF.

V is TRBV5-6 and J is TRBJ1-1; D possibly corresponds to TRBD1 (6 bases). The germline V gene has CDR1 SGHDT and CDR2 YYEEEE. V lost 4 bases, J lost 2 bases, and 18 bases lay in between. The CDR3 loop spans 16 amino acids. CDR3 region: CASSQIGQLINTEAFF. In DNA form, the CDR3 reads TGTGCCAGCAGCCAAATCGGACAGTTAATAAACACTGAAGCTTTCTTT.

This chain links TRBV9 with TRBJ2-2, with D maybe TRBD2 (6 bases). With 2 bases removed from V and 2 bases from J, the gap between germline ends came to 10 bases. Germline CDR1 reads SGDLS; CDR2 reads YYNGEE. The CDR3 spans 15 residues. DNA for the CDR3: TGTGCCAGCAGCGTCCGGGAGTTTAACACCGGGGAGCTGTTTTTT. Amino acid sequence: CASSVREFNTGELFF.

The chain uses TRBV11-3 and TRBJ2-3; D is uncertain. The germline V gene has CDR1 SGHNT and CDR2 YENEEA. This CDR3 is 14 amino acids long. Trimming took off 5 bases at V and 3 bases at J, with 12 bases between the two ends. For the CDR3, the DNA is TGTGCCAGCAGCCCTACTGCCGATACAGATACGCAGTATTTT. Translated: CASSPTADTDTQYF.

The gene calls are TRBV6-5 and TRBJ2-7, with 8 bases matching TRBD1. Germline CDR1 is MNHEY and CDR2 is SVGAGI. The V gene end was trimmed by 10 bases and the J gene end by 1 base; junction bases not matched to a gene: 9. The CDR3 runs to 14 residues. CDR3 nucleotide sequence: TGTGCCATTATGGGACAGGTCCTTTCCTACGAGCAGTACTTC. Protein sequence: CAIMGQVLSYEQYF.

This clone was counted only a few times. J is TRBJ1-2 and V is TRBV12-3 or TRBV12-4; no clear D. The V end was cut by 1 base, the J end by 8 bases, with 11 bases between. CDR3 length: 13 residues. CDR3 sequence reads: CASSLGIPEGYTF. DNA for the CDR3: TGTGCCAGCAGTTTAGGGATACCGGAGGGCTACACCTTC.

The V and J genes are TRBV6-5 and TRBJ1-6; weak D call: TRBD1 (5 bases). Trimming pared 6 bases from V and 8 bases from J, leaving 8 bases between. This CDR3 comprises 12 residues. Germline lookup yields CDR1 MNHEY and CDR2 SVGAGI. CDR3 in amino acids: CASRNRYSPLHF. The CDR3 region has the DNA TGTGCCAGCAGGAACAGGTATTCACCCCTCCACTTT.

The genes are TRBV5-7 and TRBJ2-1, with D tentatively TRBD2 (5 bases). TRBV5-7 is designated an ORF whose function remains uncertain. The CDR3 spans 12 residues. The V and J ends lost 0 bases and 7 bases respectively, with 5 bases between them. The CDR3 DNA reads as TGTGCCAGCAGCTTGGGAGGGAATGAGCAGTTCTTC. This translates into CASSLGGNEQFF.